This T cell receptor (beta chain) was recovered during a study of T cells in Graves' hyperthyroidism and ophthalmopathy. This clonotype was seen many times. Patients having uncontrolled infection, another autoimmune disease, pregnancy or lactation were not included. Diagnoses were established using clinical symptoms, serum thyroxine and TRAb, thyroid ultrasound and orbital computed tomography. With 0 bases removed from V and 2 bases from J, the gap between germline ends came to 15 bases. There are 17 residues in the CDR3. Looked up from germline, CDR1 is LGHNT and CDR2 is FRNRAP. The source material, RNA transcripts, was used to amplify TCR beta CDR3 regions. TCR CDR3 regions were first amplified by RT-PCR with HTBI primers. A single record per CDR3 protein comes from TCRdb applying MiXCR to the multiplex PCR reads. This sample has approximately 430,000 distinct CDR3 sequences, with more than 15% found just once.

The sequence was collected from a woman aged 18-29 years with Graves' hyperthyroidism. The sequenced sample was blood. The V gene is TRBV12-5, the J gene TRBJ2-3; D is unresolved. The CDR3 spells CASGLVYRSPPTDTQYF. DNA for the CDR3: TGTGCTAGTGGTTTGGTGTACCGGAGTCCCCCCACAGATACGCAGTATTTT.